The 31 T cell receptor beta chains given below trace back to one sample, sequenced in a study of response to subunit inactivated influenza vaccine. Via MiXCR, TCRdb re-called the RT-PCR reads, giving one row per CDR3 protein. The data contain roughly 710,000 distinct CDR3 sequences, 12% to 15% of them singletons. Material: PBMCs from blood, obtained around two weeks before vaccination. The source of these receptors is a middle-aged man who received an inactivated influenza vaccine.

This clonotype came up many times. The chain carries TRBV6-2 or TRBV6-3 and TRBJ2-1, with 11 positions matching TRBD2. The germline V gene has CDR1 MNHEY and CDR2 SVGEGT. CDR3 length: 18 residues. V dropped 6 bases and J dropped 8; count of bases not matched to a gene: 18. The CDR3 nucleotides are TGTGCCAGCAGCCTACCGCCCAGTACTAGCGGGAGCTTGGATGAGCAGTTCTTC. It yields the protein CASSLPPSTSGSLDEQFF.

This chain joins TRBV5-1 and TRBJ2-5; perhaps TRBD2 as D (6 bases). The CDR3 has 15 amino acids. Germline assignment: CDR1 SGHRS and CDR2 YFSETQ. Trimming left V 1 base short and J 7 bases short, with 17 bases between. The CDR3 sequence is CASSLRSGDVVTQYF. The CDR3 nucleotides read TGCGCCAGCAGCTTGAGGTCGGGAGACGTGGTGACCCAGTACTTC.

This rearrangement joins TRBV20-1 to TRBJ1-2, with D perhaps matching TRBD1 (5 bases). Germline V CDR1 and CDR2: DFQATT, SNEGSKA (reference sequence). V gave up 0 bases and J gave up 4 bases, with 15 bases separating them. The CDR3 is 15 residues long. The CDR3 reads CSARDPRGPFYGYTF. The CDR3, as DNA: TGCAGTGCTAGAGATCCACGGGGCCCATTCTATGGCTACACCTTC.

This clonotype has more than one count but fewer than ten. The chain recombines TRBV3-1 with TRBJ1-2; D may be TRBD1 (6 bases). Looked up from germline, CDR1 is LGHDT and CDR2 is YNNKEL (reference sequence). The CDR3 extends over 17 amino acids. V was trimmed by 5 bases and J by 8 bases, leaving 27 bases between them. The chain's CDR3 is CASSIYAGTTTNGGYTF. The CDR3 DNA reads TGTGCCAGCAGCATATACGCCGGGACAACCACCAACGGGGGCTACACCTTC.

The chain recombines TRBV20-1 with TRBJ2-7; the match to TRBD2 covers 7 bases. CDR3 length: 17 amino acids. Germline values: CDR1 DFQATT, CDR2 SNEGSKA (reference sequence). V shed 0 bases and J 6 bases; nucleotides not matched to a gene: 17. The CDR3 bases are TGCAGTGCTAGAGATATCCGTCAGGGAGGGAGGTTGGCCGAGCAGTACTTC. Protein sequence: CSARDIRQGGRLAEQYF.

This clonotype was recorded a few times. This chain joins TRBV7-2 and TRBJ2-7; tentative D call: TRBD2 (6 bases). CDR1 is SGHTA and CDR2 is FQGNSA in the germline V gene. This CDR3 is 14 amino acids long. The germline V and J ends were trimmed by 5 bases and 3 bases, with 14 bases remaining between them. The DNA for the CDR3 is TGTGCCAGCAGCGCCAGAGGAGGGGTCTACGAGCAGTACTTC. It encodes CASSARGGVYEQYF.

This clonotype turned up a few times. The chain combines TRBV11-2 with TRBJ2-1, with 7 bases matching TRBD1. With 4 bases clipped from V and 3 bases from J, the junction kept 3 bases outside the gene matches. Germline CDR1 is SGHAT and CDR2 is FQNNGV. This CDR3 comprises 14 residues. In nucleotides, the CDR3 is TGTGCCAGCAGCTCTGACAGGGTCTACAATGAGCAGTTCTTC. Translating gives CASSSDRVYNEQFF. The entire variable domain, with the rest obtained from reference TRBV11-2 and TRBJ2-1, is as follows: EAGVAQSPRYKIIEKRQSVAFWCNPISGHATLYWYQQILGQGPKLLIQFQNNGVVDDSQLPKDRFSAERLKGVDSTLKIQPAKLEDSAVYLCASSSDRVYNEQFFGPGTRLTVL.

This clonotype has ten or more counts. This sequence joins TRBV12-3 or TRBV12-4 and TRBJ2-2; the D is unclear. CDR3 length equals 15 residues. Trimming took off 2 bases at V and 0 bases at J, with 7 bases between the two ends. The CDR3 loop is CASSLRVANTGELFF. The CDR3 DNA is TGTGCCAGCAGTTTACGGGTAGCGAACACCGGGGAGCTGTTTTTT.

The V gene is TRBV20-1, the J gene TRBJ1-5, with a weak D call TRBD1 (6 bases). V lost 3 bases to trimming and J lost 4 bases, with 16 bases between them. The CDR3 consists of 15 residues. Germline values: CDR1 DFQATT, CDR2 SNEGSKA (reference sequence). Here the CDR3 reads CSARRGTIRNQPQHF. CDR3 nucleotides: TGCAGTGCTAGGCGCGGGACAATAAGAAATCAGCCCCAGCATTTT.

CDR3 bases: TGTGCCAGCAATCGGTATCCCCGGAGAATTCCCTACGAGCAGTACTTC. This translates into CASNRYPRRIPYEQYF. This chain links TRBV6-1 with TRBJ2-7; D is undetermined. The V end lost 7 bases, the J end lost 2 bases, and 21 bases lay between the germline ends. This CDR3 comprises 16 residues. Germline loops: CDR1 MNHNS, CDR2 SASEGT.

The V and J genes are TRBV6-1 and TRBJ2-3; tentatively, D is TRBD2 (5 bases). Per germline, CDR1 MNHNS and CDR2 SASEGT. CDR3 size: 15 residues. The V end lost 8 bases, the J end lost 5 bases, and 20 bases lay between the germline ends. In nucleotides, the CDR3 is TGTGCCAGCGGATATGTAGGAGGATTCGGAGATACGCAGTATTTT. Translation: CASGYVGGFGDTQYF.

At least ten counts were recorded for this clonotype. The chain joins TRBV5-1 to TRBJ2-7; 11 nucleotides match TRBD2. J was trimmed by 0 bases and V by 3 bases; bases with no gene match: 2. In germline, CDR1 is SGHRS, CDR2 YFSETQ. The CDR3 runs 15 residues. CDR3 sequence (DNA): TGCGCCAGCAGCTGGGGGACTAGCGGCTCCTACGAGCAGTACTTC. This sequence encodes CASSWGTSGSYEQYF. Full variable domain (remainder filled in from reference TRBV5-1 and TRBJ2-7): KAGVTQTPRYLIKTRGQQVTLSCSPISGHRSVSWYQQTPGQGLQFLFEYFSETQRNKGNFPGRFSGRQFSNSRSEMNVSTLELGDSALYLCASSWGTSGSYEQYFGPGTRLTVT.

This clonotype has ten or more counts. The CDR3 reads CASSQITGLSNYGYTF. CDR3 nucleotides: TGCGCCAGCAGCCAGATTACAGGGCTTAGTAACTATGGCTACACCTTC. The chain is built from TRBV4-3 and TRBJ1-2, with TRBD1 as a possible D gene (6 bases). The CDR3 consists of 16 residues. Germline V gene data show CDR1 as LGHNA and CDR2 as YSLEER. Trimming cost V 3 bases and J 1 base, with 15 bases left between them.

The J gene is TRBJ2-2, the V gene TRBV12-3 or TRBV12-4; TRBD2 matches at 11 bases. The junction had 6 bases not matched to a gene; V was cut back by 6 bases and J by 6 bases. The CDR3 is 15 residues long. In DNA, the CDR3 is TGTGCCAGCAGCCCTACTAGCGGGAGAGCCGGGGAGCTGTTTTTT. The encoded protein is CASSPTSGRAGELFF.

The chain has TRBV25-1 and TRBJ2-7, with 9 bases identical to TRBD2. Germline V lookup: CDR1 MGHDK, CDR2 SYGVNS. The CDR3 loop spans 14 amino acids. The junction had 11 bases not matched to a gene; V was cut back by 7 bases and J by 7 bases. The CDR3 DNA follows: TGTGCCAGCACCGACAGGGTAGCGGGAGATGAGCAGTACTTC. Translated, it gives CASTDRVAGDEQYF.

This clonotype was seen ten or more times. This sequence joins TRBV12-3 or TRBV12-4 and TRBJ2-2, with D tentatively TRBD2 (6 bases). V was clipped by 6 bases and J by 4 bases, with 18 bases between them. This CDR3 comprises 16 residues. The CDR3 nucleotides are TGTGCCAGCAGACCCGACTGGCGGGATACCACCGGGGAGCTGTTTTTT. This sequence encodes CASRPDWRDTTGELFF.

This clonotype has more than one count but fewer than ten. The rearrangement uses TRBV28 and TRBJ1-1; 8 positions agree with TRBD1. The CDR3 is 15 amino acids. V lost 10 bases, J lost 6 bases, and 16 bases stayed unmatched. Germline V gives CDR1 MDHEN, CDR2 SYDVKM. The CDR3 spells CAILPPNRGWAEAFF. The CDR3 nucleotides are TGTGCCATCCTACCCCCTAACAGGGGGTGGGCTGAAGCTTTCTTT.

This clonotype was recorded at least ten times. The chain joins TRBV15 to TRBJ1-3; D gene unclear. Per germline, CDR1 LNHNV and CDR2 YYDKDF (reference sequence). This CDR3 region has 14 residues. V lost 6 bases and J 0 bases, leaving 9 bases between the germline ends. CDR3 sequence (DNA): TGTGCCACCAGTGCACAGCGCTCTGGAAACACCATATATTTT. It codes for CATSAQRSGNTIYF.

This clonotype was counted between two and nine times. This chain uses TRBV5-6 with TRBJ2-1, with no clear D. Germline lookup yields CDR1 SGHDT and CDR2 YYEEEE. The CDR3 loop spans 16 amino acids. Trimming shortened V by 2 bases and J by 2 bases, and 14 bases separated the two germline ends. For the CDR3, the DNA is TGTGCCAGCAGCTTTTCATTTCTGGCTACCTACAATGAGCAGTTCTTC. Translated, it gives CASSFSFLATYNEQFF.

This clonotype was counted only a few times. This chain uses TRBV13 with TRBJ2-7; 10 bases agree with TRBD2. This CDR3 region has 18 residues. Trimming cost V 5 bases and J 3 bases; bases outside gene matches: 16. Germline lookup yields CDR1 PRHDT and CDR2 FYEKMQ (reference sequence). Here the CDR3 reads CASSTRASGGAESYEQYF. The DNA of the CDR3 is TGTGCCAGCAGCACGAGGGCTAGCGGGGGAGCGGAGAGCTACGAGCAGTACTTC.

CDR3 in DNA: TGCAGTGCAACGGGATCAGGGACTTTGGCCACTGAAGCTTTCTTT. Protein: CSATGSGTLATEAFF. This chain uses TRBV20-1 with TRBJ1-1, with TRBD1 as a possible D gene (5 bases). CDR3 length equals 15 residues. Germline lookup yields CDR1 DFQATT and CDR2 SNEGSKA (reference sequence). V was clipped by 6 bases and J by 4 bases, with 21 bases between them.

The chain combines TRBV6-5 with TRBJ2-7; D is unclear. This CDR3 is 14 amino acids long. The germline V gene encodes CDR1 MNHEY and CDR2 SVGAGI. V lost 0 bases, J lost 5 bases, and 11 bases lay in between. The CDR3 region has the DNA TGTGCCAGCAGTTACTCGCTGACGGCCGACGAGCAGTACTTC. Its protein is CASSYSLTADEQYF.

There are a few counts of this clonotype. The rearrangement links TRBV12-5 to TRBJ1-1; 8 bases align to TRBD1. Germline CDR1 is LGHNT and CDR2 is FRNRAP. The CDR3 consists of 15 residues. Trimming took 2 bases from V and 5 from J; bases not matched to a gene: 7. The CDR3 nucleotides read TGTGCTAGTGGTTTGTACGGACAGGGTAAAACTGAAGCTTTCTTT. Its protein product is CASGLYGQGKTEAFF.

This clonotype was seen more than once but under ten times. This rearrangement joins TRBV5-1 to TRBJ2-4, with D hard to call. The V end was cut by 2 bases, the J end by 8 bases, with 11 bases between. From germline, CDR1 is SGHRS and CDR2 YFSETQ. The CDR3 is 13 amino acids. DNA of the CDR3: TGCGCCAGCAGCTTTTCGTCTCAAGACATTCAGTACTTC. Encoded protein: CASSFSSQDIQYF.

This clonotype was detected a few times. This chain joins TRBV2 and TRBJ2-7; tentatively, D is TRBD1 (5 bases). The germline gives CDR1 SNHLY, CDR2 FYNNEI. Trimming left V 7 bases short and J 0 bases short, with 22 bases between. The CDR3 totals 17 residues. The CDR3 region is CASISGKSYETSYEQYF. CDR3 sequence (DNA): TGTGCCAGCATTTCAGGGAAGTCATACGAAACCTCCTACGAGCAGTACTTC.

A few counts support this clonotype. The CDR3 spells CSVLVAGNEQFF. In DNA form, the CDR3 reads TGCAGCGTTTTAGTAGCGGGGAATGAGCAGTTCTTC. V gene TRBV29-1 combines with J gene TRBJ2-1; TRBD2 agrees at 8 bases. Germline lookup yields CDR1 SQVTM and CDR2 ANQGSEA. The CDR3 sequence is 12 residues long. J lost 7 bases, V lost 5 bases, and 4 bases had no gene match.

The chain recombines TRBV11-2 with TRBJ2-5; 12 nucleotides line up with TRBD2. This CDR3 is 17 amino acids long. With 5 bases clipped from V and 5 bases from J, the junction kept 12 bases outside the gene matches. In germline, CDR1 is SGHAT, CDR2 FQNNGV. The CDR3 spells CASSTGLAGQGWETQYF. CDR3 sequence (DNA): TGTGCCAGCAGCACCGGACTAGCGGGGCAAGGGTGGGAGACCCAGTACTTC.

This clonotype was recorded a few times. The chain couples TRBV29-1 to TRBJ2-7; D might be TRBD2 (5 bases). CDR3 length: 14 amino acids. Trimming removed 0 bases from V and 4 bases from J, with 13 bases in between. Germline V gene lookup returns CDR1 SQVTM and CDR2 ANQGSEA. CDR3 DNA sequence: TGCAGCGTTGAAGACGATGGGAGAGGGTACGAGCAGTACTTC. As protein: CSVEDDGRGYEQYF.

In this sample, this clonotype turned up a few times. The chain uses TRBV29-1 and TRBJ2-1; 7 bases fit TRBD2. Per the germline V gene, CDR1 is SQVTM and CDR2 is ANQGSEA. CDR3 size: 16 residues. The V and J ends lost 5 bases and 2 bases, in that order; junction bases with no gene match: 12. CDR3 region: CSVPKAGPRAYNEQFF. DNA of the CDR3: TGCAGCGTTCCCAAAGCGGGACCAAGGGCCTACAATGAGCAGTTCTTC.

CDR3 bases: TGTGCCATCAGTGAGGTCCGGGCCAACGTCCTGACTTTC. It yields the protein CAISEVRANVLTF. V and J are TRBV10-3 and TRBJ2-6; D gene unclear. This CDR3 is built from 13 residues. The V and J ends lost 2 bases and 5 bases respectively, with 4 bases between them. Germline loops: CDR1 ENHRY, CDR2 SYGVKD.

The chain combines TRBV20-1 with TRBJ2-3; TRBD1 matches at 10 bases. The germline CDR1 and CDR2 sequences are DFQATT and SNEGSKA (reference sequence). Trimming removed 5 bases from V and 4 bases from J; junction bases left unmatched: 6. There are 14 residues in the CDR3. In nucleotides, the CDR3 is TGCAGTGCTCTTGAGACAGGGGGCCCAGATACGCAGTATTTT. The encoded protein is CSALETGGPDTQYF.